These T cell receptor beta chains were read from a single sample in a study of blood T cells in healthy people across ages. Each CDR3 protein is one row after TCRdb ran MiXCR on the 5' RACE reads. The profile covers 710,000 or so distinct CDR3 sequences, with 22% appearing a single time and around a fifth taken by the ten largest. The specimen was blood. The source of these receptors is a man aged 70 or older in good health. Both conserved end residues are part of each CDR3. Fields, in order: J gene, V gene, CDR3 protein.

TRBJ2-3	TRBV20-1	CSAVAYSTDTQYF
TRBJ2-3	TRBV7-8	CASSLRWGSTDTQYF
TRBJ2-2	TRBV6-5	CASSYSRGRSTGELFF
TRBJ2-5	TRBV7-6	CASSSRTEYQETQYF
TRBJ2-1	TRBV7-2	CASSLQLAGGSNEQFF
TRBJ2-3	TRBV14	CASSSTRGVTQYF
TRBJ2-5	TRBV3-1	CASSQGSLGGHF
TRBJ2-5	TRBV10-1	CASSVGRDYQETQYF
TRBJ2-2	TRBV6-6	CASQPGTANTGELFF
TRBJ1-4	TRBV15	CATSGQINEKLFF
TRBJ2-3	TRBV7-2	CASSLEGTGGVDTQYF
TRBJ2-5	TRBV20-1	CSAVTGGGQETQYF
TRBJ1-3	TRBV5-1	CASSNSGNTIYF
TRBJ2-3	TRBV28	CASSSPRTDTQYF
TRBJ2-5	TRBV5-1	CASSFGPGGAEETQYF
TRBJ1-5	TRBV12-3/TRBV12-4	CASRVGGQPQHF
TRBJ2-3	TRBV28	CASSSPREVYF
TRBJ1-1	TRBV7-2	CASSTRGLGNTEAFF